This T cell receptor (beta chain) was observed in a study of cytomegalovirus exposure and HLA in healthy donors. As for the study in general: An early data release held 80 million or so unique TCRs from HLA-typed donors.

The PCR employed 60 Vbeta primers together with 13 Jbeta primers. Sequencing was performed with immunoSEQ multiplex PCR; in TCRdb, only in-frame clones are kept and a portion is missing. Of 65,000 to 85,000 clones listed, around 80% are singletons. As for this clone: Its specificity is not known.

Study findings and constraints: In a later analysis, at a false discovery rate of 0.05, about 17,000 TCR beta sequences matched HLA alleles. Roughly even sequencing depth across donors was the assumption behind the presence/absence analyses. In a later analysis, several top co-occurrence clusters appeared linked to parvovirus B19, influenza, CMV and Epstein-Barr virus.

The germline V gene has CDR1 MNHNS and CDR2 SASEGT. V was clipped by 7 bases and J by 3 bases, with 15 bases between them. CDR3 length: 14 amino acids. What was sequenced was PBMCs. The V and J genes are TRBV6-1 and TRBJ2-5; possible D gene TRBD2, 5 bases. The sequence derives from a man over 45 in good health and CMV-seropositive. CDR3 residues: CASTRRRGEETQYF. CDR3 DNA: TGTGCCAGCACCCGGAGACGGGGAGAAGAGACCCAGTACTTC.